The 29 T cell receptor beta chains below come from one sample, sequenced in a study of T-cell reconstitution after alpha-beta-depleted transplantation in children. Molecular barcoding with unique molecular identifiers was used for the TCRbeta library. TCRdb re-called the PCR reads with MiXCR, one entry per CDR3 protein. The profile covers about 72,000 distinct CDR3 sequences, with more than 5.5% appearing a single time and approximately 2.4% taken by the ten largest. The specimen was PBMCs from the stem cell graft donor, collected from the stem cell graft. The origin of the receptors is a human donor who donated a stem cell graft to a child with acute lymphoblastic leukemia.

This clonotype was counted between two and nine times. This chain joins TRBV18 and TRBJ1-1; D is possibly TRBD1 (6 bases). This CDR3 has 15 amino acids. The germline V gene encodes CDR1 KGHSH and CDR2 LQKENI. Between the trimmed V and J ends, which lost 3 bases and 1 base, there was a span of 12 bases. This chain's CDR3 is CASSPSKQGNTEAFF. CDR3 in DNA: TGTGCCAGCTCACCCTCAAAACAGGGGAACACTGAAGCTTTCTTT.

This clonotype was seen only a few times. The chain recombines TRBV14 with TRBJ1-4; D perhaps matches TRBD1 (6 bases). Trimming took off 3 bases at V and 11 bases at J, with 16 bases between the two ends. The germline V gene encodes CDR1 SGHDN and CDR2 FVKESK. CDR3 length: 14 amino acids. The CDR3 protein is CASSHGTGGGKLFF. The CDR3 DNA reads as TGTGCCAGCAGCCACGGGACCGGAGGGGGTAAACTGTTTTTT.

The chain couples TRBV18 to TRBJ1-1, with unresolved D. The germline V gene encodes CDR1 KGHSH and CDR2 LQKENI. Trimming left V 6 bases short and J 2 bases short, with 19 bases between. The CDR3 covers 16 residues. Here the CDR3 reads CASSTRTKAGNTEAFF. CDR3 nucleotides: TGTGCCAGCTCGACTAGGACGAAGGCCGGAAACACTGAAGCTTTCTTT.

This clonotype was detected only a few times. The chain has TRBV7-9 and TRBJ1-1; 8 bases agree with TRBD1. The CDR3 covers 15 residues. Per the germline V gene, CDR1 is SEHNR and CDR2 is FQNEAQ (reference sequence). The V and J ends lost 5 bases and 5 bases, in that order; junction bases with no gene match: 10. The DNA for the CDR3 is TGTGCCAGCAGCCTTGTCGACAGGGGATTGACTGAAGCTTTCTTT. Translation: CASSLVDRGLTEAFF.

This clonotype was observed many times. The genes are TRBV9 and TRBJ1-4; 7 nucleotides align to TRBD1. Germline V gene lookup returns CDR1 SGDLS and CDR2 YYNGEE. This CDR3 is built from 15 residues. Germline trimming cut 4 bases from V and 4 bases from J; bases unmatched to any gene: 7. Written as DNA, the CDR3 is TGTGCCAGCAGCCGCTCCGCAGGGGGTAATGAAAAACTGTTTTTT. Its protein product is CASSRSAGGNEKLFF.

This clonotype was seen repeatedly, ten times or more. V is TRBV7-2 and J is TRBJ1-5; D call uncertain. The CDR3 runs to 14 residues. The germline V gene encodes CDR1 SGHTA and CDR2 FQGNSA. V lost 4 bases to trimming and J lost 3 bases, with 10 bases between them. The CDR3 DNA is TGTGCCAGCAGCTCCGACAAGCCCAATCAGCCCCAGCATTTT. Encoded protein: CASSSDKPNQPQHF.

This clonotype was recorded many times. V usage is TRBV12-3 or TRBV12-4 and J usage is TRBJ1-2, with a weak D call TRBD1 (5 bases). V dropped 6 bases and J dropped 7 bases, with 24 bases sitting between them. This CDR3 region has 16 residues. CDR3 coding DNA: TGTGCCAGCAGCCCCCAGAGGCTCAGGGAGAGAGGTGGCTACACCTTC. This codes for CASSPQRLRERGGYTF.

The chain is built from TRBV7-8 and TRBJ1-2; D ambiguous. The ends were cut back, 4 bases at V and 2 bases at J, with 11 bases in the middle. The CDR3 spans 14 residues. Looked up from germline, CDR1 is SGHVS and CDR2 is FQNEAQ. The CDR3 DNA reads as TGTGCCAGCAGCTCCCGGACGGGAAACTATGGCTACACCTTC. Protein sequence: CASSSRTGNYGYTF.

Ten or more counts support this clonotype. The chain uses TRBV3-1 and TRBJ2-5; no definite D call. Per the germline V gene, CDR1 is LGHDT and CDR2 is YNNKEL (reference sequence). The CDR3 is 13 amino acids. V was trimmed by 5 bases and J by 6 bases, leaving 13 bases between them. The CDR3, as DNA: TGTGCCAGCAGCGCCGGGCAGTGGAAGACCCAGTACTTC. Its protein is CASSAGQWKTQYF.

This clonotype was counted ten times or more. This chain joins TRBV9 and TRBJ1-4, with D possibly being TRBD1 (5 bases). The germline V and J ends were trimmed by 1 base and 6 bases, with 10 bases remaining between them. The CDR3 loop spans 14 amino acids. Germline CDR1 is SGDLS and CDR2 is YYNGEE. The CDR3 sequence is CASSVTPRDEKLFF. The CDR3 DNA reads TGTGCCAGCAGCGTAACCCCCAGGGATGAAAAACTGTTTTTT. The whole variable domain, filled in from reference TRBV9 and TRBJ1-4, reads DSGVTQTPKHLITATGQRVTLRCSPRSGDLSVYWYQQSLDQGLQFLIQYYNGEERAKGNILERFSAQQFPDLHSELNLSSLELGDSALYFCASSVTPRDEKLFFGSGTQLSVL.

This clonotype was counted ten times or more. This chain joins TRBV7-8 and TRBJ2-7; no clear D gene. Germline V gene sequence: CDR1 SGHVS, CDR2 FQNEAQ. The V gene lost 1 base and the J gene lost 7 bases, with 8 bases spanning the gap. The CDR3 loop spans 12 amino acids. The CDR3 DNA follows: TGTGCCAGCAGCTTAGTGGCGTTGGAGCAGTACTTC. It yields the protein CASSLVALEQYF.

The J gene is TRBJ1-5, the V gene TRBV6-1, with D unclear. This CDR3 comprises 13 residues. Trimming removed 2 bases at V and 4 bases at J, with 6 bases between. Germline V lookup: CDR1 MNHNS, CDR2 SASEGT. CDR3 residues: CASSEKENQPQHF. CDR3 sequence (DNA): TGTGCCAGCAGTGAAAAAGAGAATCAGCCCCAGCATTTT.

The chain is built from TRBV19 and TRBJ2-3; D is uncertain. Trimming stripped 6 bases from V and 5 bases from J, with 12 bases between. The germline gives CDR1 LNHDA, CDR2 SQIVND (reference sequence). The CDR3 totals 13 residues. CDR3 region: CASSITPKDTQYF. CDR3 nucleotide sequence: TGTGCCAGTAGCATAACCCCAAAAGATACGCAGTATTTT.

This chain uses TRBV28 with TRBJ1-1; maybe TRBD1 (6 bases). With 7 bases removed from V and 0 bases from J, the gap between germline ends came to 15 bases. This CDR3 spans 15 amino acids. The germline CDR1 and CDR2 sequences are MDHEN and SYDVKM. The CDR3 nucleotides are TGTGCCAGCACTGTCCACCAGGGGCTGAACACTGAAGCTTTCTTT. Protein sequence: CASTVHQGLNTEAFF. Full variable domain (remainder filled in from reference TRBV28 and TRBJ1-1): DVKVTQSSRYLVKRTGEKVFLECVQDMDHENMFWYRQDPGLGLRLIYFSYDVKMKEKGDIPEGYSVSREKKERFSLILESASTNQTSMYLCASTVHQGLNTEAFFGQGTRLTVV.

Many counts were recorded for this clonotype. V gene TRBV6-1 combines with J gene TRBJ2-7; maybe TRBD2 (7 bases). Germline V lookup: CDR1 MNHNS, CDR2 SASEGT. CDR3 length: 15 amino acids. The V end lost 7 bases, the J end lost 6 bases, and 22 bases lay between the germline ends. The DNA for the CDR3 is TGTGCCAGCACCGAAGTCGGGGGGCGCTGGGGCGAGCAGTACTTC. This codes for CASTEVGGRWGEQYF.

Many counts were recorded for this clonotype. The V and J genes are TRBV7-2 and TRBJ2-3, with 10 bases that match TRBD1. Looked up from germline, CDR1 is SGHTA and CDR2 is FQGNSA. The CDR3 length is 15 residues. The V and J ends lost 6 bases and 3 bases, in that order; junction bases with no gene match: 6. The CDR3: CASSRTGGRTDTQYF. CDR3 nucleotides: TGTGCCAGCAGTCGGACAGGGGGAAGGACAGATACGCAGTATTTT.

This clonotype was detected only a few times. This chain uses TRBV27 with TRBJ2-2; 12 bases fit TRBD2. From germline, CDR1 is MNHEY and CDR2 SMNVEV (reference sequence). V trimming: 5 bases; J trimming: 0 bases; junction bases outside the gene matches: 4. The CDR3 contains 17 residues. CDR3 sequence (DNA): TGTGCCAGCAGTCAACTAGCGGGAGGTCCGAACACCGGGGAGCTGTTTTTT. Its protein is CASSQLAGGPNTGELFF.

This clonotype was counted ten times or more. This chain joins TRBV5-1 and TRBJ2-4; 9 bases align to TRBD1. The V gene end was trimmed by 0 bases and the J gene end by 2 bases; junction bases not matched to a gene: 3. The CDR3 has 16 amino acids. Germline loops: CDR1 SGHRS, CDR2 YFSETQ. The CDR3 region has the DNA TGCGCCAGCAGCTTGGCGGACAGGGGAACCAAAAACATTCAGTACTTC. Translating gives CASSLADRGTKNIQYF.

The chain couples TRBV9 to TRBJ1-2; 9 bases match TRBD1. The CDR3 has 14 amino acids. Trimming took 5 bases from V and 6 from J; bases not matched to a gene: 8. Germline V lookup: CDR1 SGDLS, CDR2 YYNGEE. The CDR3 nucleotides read TGTGCCAGCAGTCTCGGGGGACAGGGACATGGCTACACCTTC. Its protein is CASSLGGQGHGYTF.

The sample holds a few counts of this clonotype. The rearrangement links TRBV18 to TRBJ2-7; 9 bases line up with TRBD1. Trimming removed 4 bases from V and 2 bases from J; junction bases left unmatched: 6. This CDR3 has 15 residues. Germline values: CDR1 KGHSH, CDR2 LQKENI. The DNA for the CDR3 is TGTGCCAGCTCACTCTCGGGACAGGGTCCCTACGAGCAGTACTTC. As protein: CASSLSGQGPYEQYF.

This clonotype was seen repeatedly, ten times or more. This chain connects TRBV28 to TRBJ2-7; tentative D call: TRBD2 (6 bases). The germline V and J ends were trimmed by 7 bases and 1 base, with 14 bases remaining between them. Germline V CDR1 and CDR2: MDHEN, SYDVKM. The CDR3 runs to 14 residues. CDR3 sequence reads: CASNALGLSYEQYF. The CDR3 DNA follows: TGTGCCAGCAACGCCTTGGGACTTTCCTACGAGCAGTACTTC.

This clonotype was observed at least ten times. The CDR3 DNA sequence: TGCAGTGCTAGAGATCAGGGTCAGTGGGAGACCCAGTACTTC. As protein: CSARDQGQWETQYF. The rearrangement uses TRBV20-1 and TRBJ2-5; possible D gene TRBD1, 5 bases. Germline lookup yields CDR1 DFQATT and CDR2 SNEGSKA (reference sequence). This CDR3 spans 14 amino acids. Trimming shortened V by 0 bases and J by 5 bases, and 13 bases separated the two germline ends.

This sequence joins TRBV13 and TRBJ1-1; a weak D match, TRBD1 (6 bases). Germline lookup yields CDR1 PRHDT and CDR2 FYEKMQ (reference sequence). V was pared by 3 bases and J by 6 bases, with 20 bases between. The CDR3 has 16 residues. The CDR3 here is CASSFGTIFDWAEAFF. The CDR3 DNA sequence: TGTGCCAGCAGCTTCGGGACAATTTTCGATTGGGCTGAAGCTTTCTTT.

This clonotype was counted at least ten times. The CDR3: CASSPPAAKYEQYF. DNA for the CDR3: TGTGCCAGCAGCCCGCCGGCTGCAAAGTACGAGCAGTACTTC. V gene TRBV28 combines with J gene TRBJ2-7; D unresolved. The length of the CDR3 is 14 residues. Germline V gives CDR1 MDHEN, CDR2 SYDVKM. The V end lost 6 bases, the J end lost 4 bases, and 16 bases lay between the germline ends.

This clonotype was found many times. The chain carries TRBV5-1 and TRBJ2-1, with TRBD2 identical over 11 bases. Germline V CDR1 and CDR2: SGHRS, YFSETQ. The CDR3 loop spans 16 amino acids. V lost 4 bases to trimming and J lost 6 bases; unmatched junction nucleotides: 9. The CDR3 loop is CASSLTGTSGFNEQFF. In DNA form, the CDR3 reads TGCGCCAGCAGCCTCACCGGGACTAGCGGATTCAATGAGCAGTTCTTC.

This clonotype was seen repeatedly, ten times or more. The CDR3 protein is CASSPTLESGAEQYF. The CDR3 DNA reads TGTGCCAGCAGCCCGACCTTAGAATCTGGGGCCGAGCAGTACTTC. The chain recombines TRBV7-8 with TRBJ2-7; maybe TRBD1 (5 bases). CDR3 length equals 15 residues. From germline, CDR1 is SGHVS and CDR2 FQNEAQ. Trimming removed 5 bases at V and 6 bases at J, with 20 bases between.

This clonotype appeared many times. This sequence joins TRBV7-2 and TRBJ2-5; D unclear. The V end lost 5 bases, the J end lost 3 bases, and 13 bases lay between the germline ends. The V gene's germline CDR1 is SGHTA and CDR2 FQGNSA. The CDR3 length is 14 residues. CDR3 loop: CASSHGPREETQYF. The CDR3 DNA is TGTGCCAGCAGCCATGGGCCAAGGGAAGAGACCCAGTACTTC.

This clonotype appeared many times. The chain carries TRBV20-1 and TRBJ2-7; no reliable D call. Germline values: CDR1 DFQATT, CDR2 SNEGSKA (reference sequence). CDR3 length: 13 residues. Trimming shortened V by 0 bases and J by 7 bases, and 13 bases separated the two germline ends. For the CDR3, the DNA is TGCAGTGCTAGAGAGTCTCGCGATTGGGAGCAGTACTTC. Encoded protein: CSARESRDWEQYF.

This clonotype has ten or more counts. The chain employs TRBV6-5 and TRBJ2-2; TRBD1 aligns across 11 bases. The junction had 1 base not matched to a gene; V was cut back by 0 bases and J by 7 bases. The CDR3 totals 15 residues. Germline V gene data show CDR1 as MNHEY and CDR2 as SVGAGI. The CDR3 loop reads CASSYSGQGVGELFF. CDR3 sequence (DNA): TGTGCCAGCAGTTACTCGGGACAGGGGGTCGGGGAGCTGTTTTTT.